Each of the 29 T cell receptor beta chains below was sequenced from the same sample in a study of T cells in Graves' hyperthyroidism and ophthalmopathy (dated by TCRdb to about 2019). Libraries were built with multiplex PCR. Sequencer: Illumina HiSeq 2000. The TCR beta CDR3 regions were amplified from the RNA transcripts. For the first round of RT-PCR on the TCR CDR3, the HTBI primer set was used together with the Qiagen OneStep RT-PCR kit. TCRdb reran the public reads through fastp at Q25 and MiXCR, keeping productive beta chains. When rows share a CDR3 protein, they turn into one entry using the most common DNA and genes. For this sample the table gives around 600,000 distinct CDR3 sequences, of which 13% to 15% were detected only once. The top ten clonotypes cover approximately 13% of the sample. Sample: blood. These TCRs come from a woman in her 50s with Graves' ophthalmopathy.

This clonotype was observed at least ten times. The CDR3 nucleotides read TGTGCCAGCAGTTTAGTTTGGTCCACAGAGCTCAATCAGCCCCAGCATTTT. Its translation: CASSLVWSTELNQPQHF. The genes are TRBV12-3 or TRBV12-4 and TRBJ1-5; D is unclear. The CDR3 runs 17 residues. V lost 1 base to trimming and J lost 3 bases, with 16 bases between them.

In its sample, this clonotype was seen a few times. The V and J genes are TRBV3-2 and TRBJ2-3. TRBV3-2 is a listed pseudogene. This CDR3 has 14 residues. The CDR3 here is CASSQAQSTDTQYF. CDR3 nucleotides: TGTGCCAGCAGCCAGGCACAGAGCACAGATACGCAGTATTTT.

This clonotype was counted at least ten times. The chain carries TRBV6-1 and TRBJ2-7; tentatively, D is TRBD2 (5 bases). From germline, CDR1 is MNHNS and CDR2 SASEGT. The CDR3 consists of 14 residues. The V end lost 0 bases, the J end lost 3 bases, and 9 bases lay between the germline ends. CDR3 loop: CASSEAGADYEQYF. The CDR3 DNA is TGTGCCAGCAGTGAAGCGGGAGCCGACTACGAGCAGTACTTC.

This clonotype was detected many times. The chain carries TRBV18 and TRBJ1-1, with D perhaps TRBD1 (6 bases). CDR1 is KGHSH, CDR2 LQKENI, per germline. Trimming left V 2 bases short and J 3 bases short, with 16 bases between. This CDR3 has 16 residues. The CDR3 sequence: CASSPLQGRSYTEAFF. For the CDR3, the DNA is TGTGCCAGCTCACCATTGCAGGGGCGCTCTTACACTGAAGCTTTCTTT.

V and J are TRBV29-1 and TRBJ2-1; 15 nucleotides agree with TRBD2. The CDR3 loop spans 21 amino acids. Trimming at V came to 5 bases and at J to 0 bases, leaving 17 bases not matched to a gene. Per the germline V gene, CDR1 is SQVTM and CDR2 is ANQGSEA. In DNA form, the CDR3 reads TGCAGCGTTACAGGACTAGCGGGAGGGGGTGGGGCGGGAAGCTCCTACAATGAGCAGTTCTTC. Translated, it gives CSVTGLAGGGGAGSSYNEQFF.

The rearrangement joins TRBV2 to TRBJ2-2; maybe TRBD1 (6 bases). Germline V gene data show CDR1 as SNHLY and CDR2 as FYNNEI. The CDR3 is made up of 14 amino acids. V was trimmed by 11 bases and J by 1 base, leaving 14 bases between them. CDR3 in amino acids: CALGGARNTGELFF. The DNA of the CDR3 is TGTGCCTTAGGGGGAGCGCGGAACACCGGGGAGCTGTTTTTT.

This clonotype has ten or more counts. The chain is built from TRBV7-6 and TRBJ2-7, with TRBD1 matching over 9 bases. Germline CDR1 reads SGHVS; CDR2 reads FNYEAQ. The junction had 5 bases not matched to a gene; V was cut back by 4 bases and J by 1 base. CDR3 size: 15 residues. Here the CDR3 reads CASSYTGQGSYEQYF. In DNA, the CDR3 is TGTGCCAGCAGCTATACGGGACAGGGTTCCTACGAGCAGTACTTC.

The chain has TRBV5-1 and TRBJ2-2; D is unresolved. CDR1 is SGHRS, CDR2 YFSETQ, per germline. This CDR3 contains 16 residues. Deletions cut 4 bases from V and 0 bases from J, with 13 bases between. The CDR3 protein is CASSRTVLANTGELFF. The CDR3 DNA reads TGCGCCAGCAGCCGTACAGTTCTCGCGAACACCGGGGAGCTGTTTTTT.

Worth noting for this clonotype: At one of its ends the junction is not consistent with the germline gene, which may arise from a read error. This rearrangement joins TRBV4-2 to TRBJ1-5; D is unresolved. The CDR3 has 17 amino acids. CDR1 LGHNA and CDR2 YNFKEQ come from the germline V gene. The CDR3: CAGSQDWQTRGNQPQHF. The DNA for the CDR3 is TGTGCCGGCAGCCAAGATTGGCAGACCAGAGGGAATCAGCCCCAGCATTTT.

This clonotype turned up a few times. The CDR3 loop is CAISEFLGQGDNTIYF. For the CDR3, the DNA is TGTGCCATCAGTGAGTTTCTGGGACAGGGTGATAACACCATATATTTT. This chain connects TRBV10-3 to TRBJ1-3; the match to TRBD1 covers 9 bases. The CDR3 is made up of 16 amino acids. Unmatched junction bases numbered 8, after V lost 1 base and J lost 7 bases. Germline CDR1 is ENHRY and CDR2 is SYGVKD.

Many counts were recorded for this clonotype. The chain couples TRBV30 to TRBJ2-3, with 7 bases that match TRBD2. Germline loops: CDR1 GTSNPN, CDR2 SVGIG (reference sequence). The V segment lost 6 bases and the J segment 4 bases; nucleotides outside the gene matches: 10. The length of the CDR3 is 14 residues. The CDR3 bases are TGTGCCTGCCCCGGGGCTAGCGGATCAGATACGCAGTATTTT. Translation gives CACPGASGSDTQYF.

This clonotype has only a few counts. The rearrangement links TRBV29-1 to TRBJ1-4; D gene uncertain. The V gene lost 0 bases and the J gene lost 8 bases, with 13 bases spanning the gap. This CDR3 has 14 amino acids. Germline CDR1 is SQVTM and CDR2 is ANQGSEA. In DNA form, the CDR3 reads TGCAGCGTTGAAGATTCGGCGGATCGGGAAAAACTGTTTTTT. Translating gives CSVEDSADREKLFF. Full variable domain (missing parts from reference TRBV29-1 and TRBJ1-4): SAVISQKPSRDICQRGTSLTIQCQVDSQVTMMFWYRQQPGQSLTLIATANQGSEATYESGFVIDKFPISRPNLTFSTLTVSNMSPEDSSIYLCSVEDSADREKLFFGSGTQLSVL.

This clonotype turned up a few times. It may be a read error: a sequence one base away is much more abundant. The rearrangement uses TRBV6-2 or TRBV6-3 and TRBJ2-7; D is ambiguous. Between the trimmed V and J ends, which lost 2 bases and 3 bases, there was a span of 8 bases. CDR1 and CDR2 (germline): MNHEY, SVGEGT. The CDR3 is 13 amino acids. CDR3 sequence (DNA): TGTGCCAGCAGTTACAGGAATTACTACGAGCAGTACTTC. Protein sequence: CASSYRNYYEQYF.

V is TRBV20-1 and J is TRBJ2-3; maybe TRBD1 (6 bases). CDR3 length: 14 amino acids. V was pared by 6 bases and J by 6 bases, with 19 bases between. CDR1 is DFQATT and CDR2 is SNEGSKA in the germline V gene (reference sequence). This CDR3 is CSASPGQQHDTQYF. Written as DNA, the CDR3 is TGCAGTGCATCACCGGGACAACAGCACGATACGCAGTATTTT.

This clonotype was observed at least ten times. The chain links TRBV20-1 to TRBJ2-7, with a weak D call TRBD2 (6 bases). V was cut by 1 base and J by 2 bases, with 12 bases left in between. CDR1 is DFQATT, CDR2 SNEGSKA, per germline (reference sequence). The CDR3 has 14 amino acids. CDR3 region: CSARVEGGAYEQYF. The CDR3 DNA follows: TGCAGTGCTAGAGTGGAGGGTGGCGCCTACGAGCAGTACTTC.

This clonotype was found many times. The rearrangement uses TRBV28 and TRBJ2-3; 7 nucleotides line up with TRBD2. J lost 2 bases, V lost 8 bases, and 7 bases had no gene match. The germline V gene has CDR1 MDHEN and CDR2 SYDVKM. This CDR3 spans 14 amino acids. CDR3 loop: CASCPGGNTDTQYF. The DNA of the CDR3 is TGTGCCAGCTGCCCGGGAGGCAACACAGATACGCAGTATTTT.

This clonotype was observed at least ten times. V is TRBV27 and J is TRBJ2-1; weak D call: TRBD1 (5 bases). V shed 1 base and J shed 4 bases, with 8 bases lying between them. Germline CDR1 MNHEY, CDR2 SMNVEV (reference sequence). The CDR3 is 14 residues long. The CDR3 region is CASSLWGLYNEQFF. The DNA of the CDR3 is TGTGCCAGCAGTTTATGGGGCCTTTACAATGAGCAGTTCTTC.

In this sample, this clonotype turned up many times. The chain recombines TRBV28 with TRBJ1-1; TRBD1 agrees at 11 bases. Per germline, CDR1 MDHEN and CDR2 SYDVKM. V lost 6 bases to trimming and J lost 5 bases; unmatched junction nucleotides: 8. The CDR3 runs to 15 residues. The CDR3 protein is CASSYGQGAKTEAFF. The CDR3 coding sequence is TGTGCCAGCAGCTATGGACAGGGGGCGAAGACTGAAGCTTTCTTT.

This clonotype showed up many times. CDR3 loop: CASSPPGAVYEQYF. In DNA, the CDR3 is TGTGCCAGCAGTCCTCCAGGAGCCGTCTACGAGCAGTACTTC. V gene TRBV28 combines with J gene TRBJ2-7; no firm D call. CDR3 length: 14 amino acids. CDR1 is MDHEN, CDR2 SYDVKM, per germline. Trimming cost V 5 bases and J 3 bases, with 14 bases left between them.

This clonotype appeared a few times. The rearrangement links TRBV7-3 to TRBJ2-1; D is unclear. This CDR3 has 15 amino acids. Trimming shortened V by 4 bases and J by 4 bases, and 14 bases separated the two germline ends. CDR1 is SGHTA and CDR2 is FQGTGA in the germline V gene. The CDR3: CASSSPNVGYNEQFF. In nucleotides, the CDR3 is TGTGCCAGCAGCTCGCCCAACGTTGGGTACAATGAGCAGTTCTTC.

This clonotype was detected a few times. V gene TRBV15 combines with J gene TRBJ2-7, with 9 bases identical to TRBD2. The CDR3 extends over 13 amino acids. Germline CDR1 reads LNHNV; CDR2 reads YYDKDF (reference sequence). Trimming removed 6 bases from V and 5 bases from J; junction bases left unmatched: 5. CDR3 region: CATSYSGSHEQYF. The CDR3, as DNA: TGTGCCACCAGTTATAGCGGGAGCCACGAGCAGTACTTC.

The chain combines TRBV27 with TRBJ1-5; D gene unclear. The V gene's germline CDR1 is MNHEY and CDR2 SMNVEV (reference sequence). The CDR3 loop spans 14 amino acids. The V and J ends lost 6 bases and 0 bases respectively, with 9 bases between them. The CDR3 DNA reads TGTGCCAGCAGACCAGCTTATAGCAATCAGCCCCAGCATTTT. It encodes CASRPAYSNQPQHF.

This clonotype turned up a few times. V is TRBV7-3 and J is TRBJ2-2, with D possibly being TRBD2 (6 bases). This CDR3 has 16 amino acids. With 2 bases removed from V and 4 bases from J, the gap between germline ends came to 14 bases. In germline, CDR1 is SGHTA, CDR2 FQGTGA. The CDR3 bases are TGTGCCAGCAGCTTATTGGGGGGAGCCCCCACCGGGGAGCTGTTTTTT. This gives the protein CASSLLGGAPTGELFF.

This clonotype was detected many times. The chain employs TRBV5-1 and TRBJ2-7, with D possibly matching TRBD1 (7 bases). V lost 0 bases to trimming and J lost 2 bases, with 21 bases between them. The germline gives CDR1 SGHRS, CDR2 YFSETQ. CDR3 length equals 18 residues. CDR3 loop: CASSLGGTASAFTYEQYF. CDR3 sequence (DNA): TGCGCCAGCAGCTTGGGCGGGACAGCTAGCGCTTTTACCTACGAGCAGTACTTC.

This clonotype was counted many times. One junction end disagrees with the germline gene, perhaps due to a read error. The chain combines TRBV12-3 or TRBV12-4 with TRBJ2-1; TRBD1 might be the D (5 bases). The CDR3 loop spans 13 amino acids. CDR3 nucleotide sequence: TGCGCCAGCAGCTTGGACAACTACAATGAGCAGTTCTTC. It yields the protein CASSLDNYNEQFF.

This clonotype was observed many times. The CDR3 DNA reads TGTGCCAGCAGTACAGGTTTGGCGAGTACTGAAGCTTTCTTT. It codes for CASSTGLASTEAFF. The genes are TRBV12-3 or TRBV12-4 and TRBJ1-1, with D perhaps matching TRBD1 (5 bases). V was clipped by 5 bases and J by 5 bases, with 15 bases between them. The CDR3 length is 14 residues.

This clonotype came up many times. V gene TRBV6-2 or TRBV6-3 combines with J gene TRBJ2-7; D is undetermined. Germline loops: CDR1 MNHEY, CDR2 SVGEGT. Deletions cut 6 bases from V and 4 bases from J, with 4 bases between. CDR3 length: 10 amino acids. CDR3 sequence (DNA): TGTGCCAGCAGCCAGTACGAGCAGTACTTC. This encodes CASSQYEQYF.

The J gene is TRBJ2-1, the V gene TRBV19; 11 bases fit TRBD2. CDR3 length: 17 amino acids. The V segment lost 0 bases and the J segment 2 bases; nucleotides outside the gene matches: 3. Germline CDR1 and CDR2: LNHDA and SQIVND (reference sequence). The CDR3 protein is CASSIELAGATYNEQFF. CDR3 DNA: TGTGCCAGTAGTATAGAACTAGCGGGAGCCACCTACAATGAGCAGTTCTTC. The whole variable domain, remainder taken from reference TRBV19 and TRBJ2-1, is DGGITQSPKYLFRKEGQNVTLSCEQNLNHDAMYWYRQDPGQGLRLIYYSQIVNDFQKGDIAEGYSVSREKKESFPLTVTSAQKNPTAFYLCASSIELAGATYNEQFFGPGTRLTVL.

This clonotype was recorded a few times. The chain joins TRBV4-1 to TRBJ1-2; the D is unclear. The CDR3 runs 14 residues. V was shortened by 1 base and J by 4 bases, with 10 bases between the two germline ends. The germline CDR1 and CDR2 sequences are MGHRA and YSYEKL. This chain's CDR3 is CASSQVARLYGYTF. CDR3 bases: TGCGCCAGCAGCCAAGTAGCGAGACTCTATGGCTACACCTTC.